Many counts were recorded for the clone carrying this T cell receptor beta chain. Its specificity is not known. Quantitative molecular-barcoded 5'-RACE generated the TCR beta libraries. TCRdb reprocessed the 5' RACE reads with MiXCR, giving one entry per CDR3 protein. This sample has approximately 220,000 distinct CDR3 sequences, with about 10% found just once. The germline V gene has CDR1 SGHRS and CDR2 YFSETQ. V gave up 4 bases and J gave up 1 base, with 15 bases separating them. CDR3 length: 15 amino acids. This sample is part of a study of CD8 T cells in ankylosing spondylitis. Study-wide results and limits: Reportedly, significant enrichment of disease-linked clones occurred in matched ankylosing spondylitis synovial fluid. Seemingly characteristic of ankylosing spondylitis blood was a TCR beta motif consisting of several highly homologous variants. A CD8+ phenotype characterized the disease-linked clones, which were relatively rare in peripheral blood.

This TCR was recovered from a male donor with ankylosing spondylitis or in good health (not recorded which). The V call is TRBV5-1, the J call TRBJ2-7; perhaps D is TRBD1 or TRBD2 (5 bases each). Sequencing was carried out using blood, either unsorted or a sorted T cell fraction (not recorded which). The CDR3 loop reads CASSHGMGVSYEQYF. In nucleotides, the CDR3 is TGCGCCAGCAGCCATGGAATGGGGGTATCCTACGAGCAGTACTTC.